The next 23 T cell receptor beta chains were all read from a single sample in a study of T cell responses to AZD1222 COVID-19 vaccine. Measured with immunoSEQ multiplex PCR; TCRdb has only the in-frame clones, and not every one. This sample carries 100,000 to 150,000 clones, about nine tenths of them seen once, and the ten largest clones take roughly 7%. The sequenced sample was peripheral blood, obtained on day 0 of AZD1222 vaccination. The receptors were sampled from an adult in good health.

The chain is built from TRBV5-4 and TRBJ2-7; weak D call: TRBD1 (6 bases). Trimming shortened V by 2 bases and J by 0 bases, and 12 bases separated the two germline ends. Germline V gives CDR1 SGHNT, CDR2 YYREEE (reference sequence). This CDR3 region has 15 residues. CDR3 DNA sequence: TGTGCCAGCAGCTTCTGGCAGGGGAGCTCCTACGAGCAGTACTTC. Its protein is CASSFWQGSSYEQYF. The variable domain in full, with the rest retrieved from reference TRBV5-4 and TRBJ2-7, is ETGVTQSPTHLIKTRGQQVTLRCSSQSGHNTVSWYQQALGQGPQFIFQYYREEENGRGNFPPRFSGLQFPNYSSELNVNALELDDSALYLCASSFWQGSSYEQYFGPGTRLTVT.

This clone was recorded once. V is TRBV6-1 and J is TRBJ1-5; D is uncertain. This CDR3 region has 16 residues. The V end lost 4 bases, the J end lost 1 base, and 14 bases lay between the germline ends. From germline, CDR1 is MNHNS and CDR2 SASEGT. The CDR3 DNA follows: TGTGCCAGCAGTGGTGGAGGGCCCTTCAGCAATCAGCCCCAGCATTTT. It translates to CASSGGGPFSNQPQHF.

On this clone itself: The junction does not match germline at one end; this may be a read error. The chain employs TRBV7-8 and TRBJ1-6; 8 nucleotides match TRBD1. Germline V gives CDR1 SGHVS, CDR2 FQNEAQ. The CDR3 extends over 14 amino acids. The CDR3 loop reads CASSLARGTGIVDF. The CDR3 DNA is TGTGCCAGCAGCTTAGCAAGAGGGACAGGCATCGTGGACTTT.

The chain employs TRBV9 and TRBJ2-5; 10 bases align to TRBD2. V shed 0 bases, J shed 2 bases, and the junction held 7 bases outside the gene matches. The CDR3 covers 17 residues. CDR1 SGDLS and CDR2 YYNGEE come from the germline V gene. The CDR3 region is CASSVDPSGGVQETQYF. CDR3 nucleotides: TGTGCCAGCAGCGTAGACCCTAGCGGGGGCGTTCAAGAGACCCAGTACTTC.

The chain is built from TRBV25-1 and TRBJ2-1; 10 positions match TRBD1. Losses at the gene ends were 8 bases for V and 2 bases for J; bases not matched to a gene: 3. The CDR3 is 14 amino acids. The germline CDR1 and CDR2 sequences are MGHDK and SYGVNS. The CDR3 DNA sequence: TGTGCCAGCGGGGACAGGGGAACCTACAATGAGCAGTTCTTC. Encoded protein: CASGDRGTYNEQFF.

The genes are TRBV5-4 and TRBJ1-2; 9 nucleotides agree with TRBD1. Germline V lookup: CDR1 SGHNT, CDR2 YYREEE (reference sequence). The J segment lost 2 bases and the V segment lost 4 bases, leaving 3 bases of the junction unmatched. CDR3 length: 14 amino acids. CDR3 residues: CASSTGQGNYGYTF. The CDR3 DNA reads TGTGCCAGCAGCACAGGACAGGGGAACTATGGCTACACCTTC.

Concerning this clone: An end of the junction differs from the germline gene, which may be a read error. The V call is TRBV7-7, the J call TRBJ2-3; D is possibly TRBD1 (6 bases). This CDR3 is built from 13 residues. The V gene's germline CDR1 is SSHAT and CDR2 FNYEAQ (reference sequence). The CDR3 nucleotides read TGTGCTAGCAGCTTTGAAGGGGGAAATACGCAGTATTTT. This gives the protein CASSFEGGNTQYF.

The rearrangement joins TRBV19 to TRBJ1-2; possibly TRBD1 for D (5 bases). V lost 4 bases, J lost 1 base, and 16 bases lay in between. The CDR3 has 16 residues. The germline CDR1 and CDR2 sequences are LNHDA and SQIVND (reference sequence). In nucleotides, the CDR3 is TGTGCCAGTAGTAACAGTGGGAGAGGGGATAACTATGGCTACACCTTC. Protein product: CASSNSGRGDNYGYTF.

This clone was seen a single time. The V call is TRBV7-9, the J call TRBJ1-2, with 9 bases lining up with TRBD1. This CDR3 has 15 residues. Germline V gene sequence: CDR1 SEHNR, CDR2 FQNEAQ (reference sequence). V gave up 4 bases and J gave up 2 bases; unmatched junction bases: 5. The DNA of the CDR3 is TGTGCCAGCAGCTCGAAAGGGACAGGGAACTATGGCTACACCTTC. Translated, it gives CASSSKGTGNYGYTF.

The chain uses TRBV14 and TRBJ2-2; 14 positions agree with TRBD2. CDR1 and CDR2 (germline): SGHDN, FVKESK. V was pared by 6 bases and J by 4 bases, with 4 bases of the junction left unmatched. This CDR3 region has 16 residues. CDR3 nucleotides: TGTGCCAGCAGACCGACTAGCGGGAGGGGCACCGGGGAGCTGTTTTTT. It codes for CASRPTSGRGTGELFF.

The gene calls are TRBV5-1 and TRBJ2-7; no clear D gene. Germline V gives CDR1 SGHRS, CDR2 YFSETQ. The V and J ends lost 1 base and 2 bases respectively, with 13 bases between them. The CDR3 runs to 15 residues. DNA of the CDR3: TGCGCCAGCAGCTTGTATGCTGGGGTGACCTACGAGCAGTACTTC. This gives the protein CASSLYAGVTYEQYF.

The rearrangement links TRBV2 to TRBJ1-1, with no clear D. Trimming stripped 4 bases from V and 4 bases from J, with 7 bases between. There are 12 residues in the CDR3. Germline CDR1 SNHLY, CDR2 FYNNEI. DNA of the CDR3: TGTGCCAGCAGTGCGGTGGGCACTGAAGCTTTCTTT. It codes for CASSAVGTEAFF.

The chain employs TRBV5-1 and TRBJ1-1; D gene ambiguous. The CDR3 consists of 15 residues. Germline V lookup: CDR1 SGHRS, CDR2 YFSETQ. Trimming left V 4 bases short and J 1 base short, with 14 bases between. In DNA form, the CDR3 reads TGCGCCAGCAGCGATTACACCGAGCCGAACACTGAAGCTTTCTTT. As protein: CASSDYTEPNTEAFF.

The gene calls are TRBV5-4 and TRBJ2-7; maybe TRBD1 (6 bases). The CDR3 length is 15 residues. Trimming shortened V by 2 bases and J by 6 bases, and 18 bases separated the two germline ends. Germline lookup yields CDR1 SGHNT and CDR2 YYREEE (reference sequence). The DNA for the CDR3 is TGTGCCAGCAGCTTCCAACAGGGTAACCTTACCGAGCAGTACTTC. This gives the protein CASSFQQGNLTEQYF. Full variable domain (remainder filled in from reference TRBV5-4 and TRBJ2-7): ETGVTQSPTHLIKTRGQQVTLRCSSQSGHNTVSWYQQALGQGPQFIFQYYREEENGRGNFPPRFSGLQFPNYSSELNVNALELDDSALYLCASSFQQGNLTEQYFGPGTRLTVT.

J is TRBJ1-5 and V is TRBV5-1, with D possibly TRBD1 on 5 matching bases. Between the trimmed V and J ends, which lost 1 base and 0 bases, there was a span of 8 bases. The CDR3 spans 15 residues. CDR1 is SGHRS and CDR2 is YFSETQ in the germline V gene. The CDR3 sequence is CASSLTGFSNQPQHF. Here the CDR3 DNA reads TGCGCCAGCAGCTTGACAGGTTTTAGCAATCAGCCCCAGCATTTT.

The chain is built from TRBV12-3 or TRBV12-4 and TRBJ2-7; 8 bases are shared with TRBD1. CDR3 length equals 12 residues. The ends lost 6 bases at V and 6 bases at J; junction bases unmatched: 4. The CDR3 reads CASSRDRGEQYF. CDR3 coding DNA: TGTGCCAGCAGCCGAGACAGGGGCGAGCAGTACTTC.

This chain connects TRBV18 to TRBJ2-2; TRBD2 matches 8 bases. Trimming at V came to 3 bases and at J to 6 bases, leaving 12 bases not matched to a gene. CDR3 length equals 17 residues. Germline loops: CDR1 KGHSH, CDR2 LQKENI. This CDR3 is CASSPLTGLGWAGELFF. The CDR3 DNA reads TGTGCCAGCTCACCTTTAACGGGACTAGGTTGGGCCGGGGAGCTGTTTTTT. Supplemented by reference TRBV18 and TRBJ2-2, the full variable domain reads NAGVMQNPRHLVRRRGQEARLRCSPMKGHSHVYWYRQLPEEGLKFMVYLQKENIIDESGMPKERFSAEFPKEGPSILRIQQVVRGDSAAYFCASSPLTGLGWAGELFFGEGSRLTVL.

The CDR3 sequence: CASSLGAVTNTEAFF. The CDR3 coding sequence is TGTGCCAGCAGCTTAGGTGCGGTCACCAACACTGAAGCTTTCTTT. V usage is TRBV11-2 and J usage is TRBJ1-1; no firm D call. The CDR3 totals 15 residues. Per germline, CDR1 SGHAT and CDR2 FQNNGV. Trimming took off 1 base at V and 2 bases at J, with 11 bases between the two ends.

This chain joins TRBV5-4 and TRBJ2-1; a possible D gene is TRBD2 (6 bases). V lost 2 bases, J lost 0 bases, and 15 bases lay in between. There are 17 residues in the CDR3. Per germline, CDR1 SGHNT and CDR2 YYREEE (reference sequence). This chain's CDR3 is CASSFSRAGRSYNEQFF. CDR3 nucleotides: TGTGCCAGCAGCTTCTCTCGAGCGGGCCGCTCCTACAATGAGCAGTTCTTC.

The rearrangement uses TRBV5-1 and TRBJ2-7; 12 nucleotides align to TRBD2. Germline V lookup: CDR1 SGHRS, CDR2 YFSETQ. There are 15 residues in the CDR3. V trimming: 0 bases; J trimming: 4 bases; junction bases outside the gene matches: 2. For the CDR3, the DNA is TGCGCCAGCAGCTTGGGACTAGCGGGAGTATACGAGCAGTACTTC. This sequence encodes CASSLGLAGVYEQYF.

The genes are TRBV28 and TRBJ1-6; 9 positions agree with TRBD1. This CDR3 has 15 amino acids. Losses at the gene ends were 5 bases for V and 9 bases for J; bases not matched to a gene: 8. Germline V gene data show CDR1 as MDHEN and CDR2 as SYDVKM. CDR3 coding DNA: TGTGCCAGCAGTCTTGGGGACAGGGCTTTTTCACCCCTCCACTTT. Its translation is CASSLGDRAFSPLHF. The variable domain in full, with the rest retrieved from reference TRBV28 and TRBJ1-6, is DVKVTQSSRYLVKRTGEKVFLECVQDMDHENMFWYRQDPGLGLRLIYFSYDVKMKEKGDIPEGYSVSREKKERFSLILESASTNQTSMYLCASSLGDRAFSPLHFGNGTRLTVT.

V is TRBV11-1 and J is TRBJ1-4, with D uncertain. Germline CDR1 reads SGHAT; CDR2 reads FQDESV (reference sequence). Trimming removed 0 bases at V and 8 bases at J, with 10 bases between. The CDR3 spans 14 residues. The CDR3 loop is CASSLAGIREKLFF. The CDR3 DNA sequence: TGTGCCAGCAGCTTAGCAGGGATCCGCGAAAAACTGTTTTTT.

The chain joins TRBV5-1 to TRBJ1-5, with a weak D call TRBD1 (5 bases). This CDR3 comprises 13 residues. The V and J ends lost 4 bases and 9 bases respectively, with 14 bases between them. The germline V gene has CDR1 SGHRS and CDR2 YFSETQ. The CDR3 loop reads CASSDMPGAPQHF. DNA for the CDR3: TGCGCCAGCAGCGATATGCCCGGGGCGCCCCAGCATTTT.